This T cell receptor beta chain came from a study of blood T cell repertoires in COVID-19 (dated by TCRdb to the early 2020s). Regarding the complete study: ImmuneRACE Cohort 3 recovered participants were defined by two consecutive negative NP/OP PCR tests, healthcare professional clearance, or symptom resolution. The prospective study material was composed of cDNA or gDNA derived from T cells, B-cell-depleted T cells, or PBMCs. The sample metadata nearly always contained a de-identified subject ID, COVID-19 status, age in years and sex. The repertoires were made available in a free public database intended to serve as a resource for research on the immune response to SARS-CoV-2. HLA class I and class II types, where available, came from metadata supplied by the sample provider rather than from assay-based typing. Deeply sampled blood TCRbeta repertoires from subjects exposed to, actively infected with, or recovered from COVID-19 were included in the dataset. The samples were drawn from the first 160 participants of the ongoing ImmuneRACE study and from roughly 1,300 subjects provided by 6 global collaborators. Samples covering the acute and convalescent phases of COVID-19 were provided by collaborators in the United States, Italy and Spain. What the research found in general, with its limitations: Clinical and demographic metadata were provided uncurated, with the amount varying by source and participant.

TCRbeta CDR3 regions were amplified from genomic DNA by means of the immunoSEQ Assay, a bias-controlled multiplex PCR. From the authors' description of their analysis: Nucleated cell counts per sample were estimated from amplification of reference gene primers within the assay. Sequence reads were collapsed and filtered to measure the absolute abundance of every unique TCRbeta CDR3 rearrangement. For each sample, productive Simpson clonality was calculated as the square root of Simpson's diversity index over productive rearrangements. TCRdb limited this immuneACCESS table to in-frame rearrangements with V and J called. A share of clones is missing; checked studies link under half to unresolved V genes, and the rest is unexplained. D and trimming come from the DNA, and the V and J calls and clone size come from that table. This sample gives hundreds of thousands of clones in total; about 87% of them show up just once. The top ten hold roughly 2% of the sample.

A remark on this clone: This clone's antigen is unknown. Per-base quality was not reported, and no clone a single base away is much larger than it.

At the junction V is shortened by 0 bases and J by 7 bases; bases outside the gene matches: 6. The CDR3, cysteine through phenylalanine, is 15 amino acids long. Kept here is only the CDR3 DNA, which spans 45 bases and is read in frame from base 1. CDR1 and CDR2 (SGDLS, YYNGEE) derive from the germline V gene. Participants in the prospective study were aged 18 to 89 years, lived in about two dozen United States geographic areas, and enrolled through a virtual design. In the prospective study, cohorts were assigned on the basis of participant-reported clinical history obtained from a screening survey and a study questionnaire. Each participant in the prospective study had whole blood, serum and a nasopharyngeal or oropharyngeal swab collected by mobile phlebotomists. Participants in the prospective study had the option to provide additional blood draws and questionnaires over an approximately two-month period. Blood samples from the prospective study were shipped frozen or at room temperature prior to DNA extraction.

Here the chain combines TRBV9 and TRBJ2-1, with 8 bases aligning to TRBD2. The sequenced material came from PBMCs or T cells enriched from blood (not recorded which). This sequence was found in a middle-aged man in a cohort exposed to, infected with or recovered from COVID-19 (not recorded which). The CDR3 region reads CASSVAAGVNNEQFF. The nucleotide sequence is TGTGCCAGCAGCGTAGCAGCGGGAGTTAATAATGAGCAGTTCTTC.